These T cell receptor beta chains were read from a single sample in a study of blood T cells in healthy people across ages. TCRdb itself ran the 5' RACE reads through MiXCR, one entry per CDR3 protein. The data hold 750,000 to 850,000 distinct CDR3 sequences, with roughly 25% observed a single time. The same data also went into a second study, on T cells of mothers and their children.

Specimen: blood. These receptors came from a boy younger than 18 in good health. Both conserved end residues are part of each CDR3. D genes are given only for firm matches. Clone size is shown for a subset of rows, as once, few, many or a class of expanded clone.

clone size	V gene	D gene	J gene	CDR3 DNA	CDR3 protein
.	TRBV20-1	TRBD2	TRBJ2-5	TGCAGTGCTAGAGATATGGCGCTAGCGGACGCGCAAGAGACCCAGTACTTC	CSARDMALADAQETQYF
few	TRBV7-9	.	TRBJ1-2	TGTGCCAGCAGCTTCGGAACTGCGCAGAAAGGTGGCTACACCTTC	CASSFGTAQKGGYTF
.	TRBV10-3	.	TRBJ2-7	TGTGCCATCAGTGAGCTGGGACTTACCAAAGAATTCATAATTTCCTACGAGCAGTACTTC	CAISELGLTKEFIISYEQYF
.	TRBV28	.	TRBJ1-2	TGTGCCAGCAAGACACTAAATATATATGGCTACACCTTC	CASKTLNIYGYTF
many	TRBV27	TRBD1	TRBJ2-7	TGTGCCAGCCGGGACAGGGGCTACGAGCAGTACTTC	CASRDRGYEQYF
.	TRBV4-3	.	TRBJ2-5	TGCGCCAGCAGCCAAGGCGGGGGCCCGACGGAGACCCAGTACTTC	CASSQGGGPTETQYF
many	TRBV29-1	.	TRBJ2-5	TGCAGCGCTCTCCCAGAGGGATCTGGGCCGGCCCAGTACTTC	CSALPEGSGPAQYF
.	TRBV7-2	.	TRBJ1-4	TGTGCCAGCAGCTTCGGGGGGTTTGGTGAAAAACTGTTTTTT	CASSFGGFGEKLFF
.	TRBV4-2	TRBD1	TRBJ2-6	TGTGCCAGCAGCCAAGGGACAGGTAGTTTCTCTGGGGCCAACGTCCTGACTTTC	CASSQGTGSFSGANVLTF
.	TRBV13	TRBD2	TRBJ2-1	TGTGCCAGCAGCTCCGGACTAGCGGTGAAGTTCTTC	CASSSGLAVKFF
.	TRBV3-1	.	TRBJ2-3	TGTGCCAGCAGCCCTCGTGGGCTAGGCACAGATACGCAGTATTTT	CASSPRGLGTDTQYF
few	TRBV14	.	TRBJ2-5	TGTGCCAGCAGCCCCCATGGACAGCTCGGCCAGACCCAGTACTTC	CASSPHGQLGQTQYF
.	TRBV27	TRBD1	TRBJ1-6	TGTGCCAGCAGTACGCAGGGGGCCTATAATTCACCCCTCCACTTT	CASSTQGAYNSPLHF
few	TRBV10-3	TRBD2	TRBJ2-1	TGTGCCATCGGTGGTCAGCGGGGGGATGAGCAGTTCTTC	CAIGGQRGDEQFF
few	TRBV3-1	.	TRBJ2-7	TGTGCCAGCAGCCAAGGGACCGCATTTTCTGGGAGCGCGCAGTACTTC	CASSQGTAFSGSAQYF
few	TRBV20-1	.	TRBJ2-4	TGCAGTGCTAGAGATCCGGGAAACATTCAGTACTTC	CSARDPGNIQYF
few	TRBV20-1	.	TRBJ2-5	TGCAGTGCTAGAGATTTCGGGCAGGGAATAGAGACCCAGTACTTC	CSARDFGQGIETQYF
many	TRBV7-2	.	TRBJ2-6	TGTGCCAGCACCCCAGGACAGTTGCTCTCTGGGGCCAACGTCCTGACTTTC	CASTPGQLLSGANVLTF
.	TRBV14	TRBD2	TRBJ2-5	TGTGCCAGCAGCCGAGTGAGCGGGAACTACCAAGAGACCCAGTACTTC	CASSRVSGNYQETQYF
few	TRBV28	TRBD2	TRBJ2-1	TGTGCCAGCAGTTTAGGTGCTAGCGGGAGCTACAATGAGCAGTTCTTC	CASSLGASGSYNEQFF
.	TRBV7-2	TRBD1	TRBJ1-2	TGTGCCAGCAGCGCCCCGGGACAGGGTGGTTTTAACTATGGCTACACCTTC	CASSAPGQGGFNYGYTF
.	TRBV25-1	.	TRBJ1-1	TGTGCCAGCCCCGGGTCAGGGATGAACACTGAAGCTTTCTTT	CASPGSGMNTEAFF
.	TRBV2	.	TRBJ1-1	TGTGCCAGCAGTTTCAAATCCGAAGCTTTCTTT	CASSFKSEAFF
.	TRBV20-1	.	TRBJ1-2	TGCAGTGCTAGAGATGCGTTTGAGGGAGCTAACTATGGCTACACCTTC	CSARDAFEGANYGYTF
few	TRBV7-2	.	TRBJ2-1	TGTGCCAGCAGCCCGTACAGGTACAATGAGCAGTTCTTC	CASSPYRYNEQFF
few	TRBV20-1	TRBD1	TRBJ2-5	TGCAGTGCTAGTGAGGGGGCGGAGACCCAGTACTTC	CSASEGAETQYF
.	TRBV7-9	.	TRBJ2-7	TGTGCCAGCAGCTTCCGAGAGACCTACGAGCAGTACTTC	CASSFRETYEQYF
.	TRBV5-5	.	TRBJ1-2	TGTGCCAGCAGCTTGAGAGACCAAAACTATGGCTACACCTTC	CASSLRDQNYGYTF
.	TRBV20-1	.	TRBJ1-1	TGCAGTGCCAGGGTTGGGTCTTGGAGTGAAGCTTTCTTT	CSARVGSWSEAFF
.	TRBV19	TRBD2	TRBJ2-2	TGTGCCACTAAAAGCTCCCCGGGGGGGCCTAACACCGGGGAGCTGTTTTTT	CATKSSPGGPNTGELFF
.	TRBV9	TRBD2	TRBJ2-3	TGTGCCAGCCGTCCCAGCGGGAGGGCCGGAGATACGCAGTATTTT	CASRPSGRAGDTQYF
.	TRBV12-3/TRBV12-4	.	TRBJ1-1	TGTGCCAGCACCTCCCTTCAGAGGGGCGTTGGCACTGAAGCTTTCTTT	CASTSLQRGVGTEAFF
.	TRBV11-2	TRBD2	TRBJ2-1	TGTGCCAGCAATGAAGTAGCGGGAGGCAATGAGCAGTTCTTC	CASNEVAGGNEQFF
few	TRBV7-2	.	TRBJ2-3	TGTGCCAGCAGTCGGGACCACACGAGCACAGATACGCAGTATTTT	CASSRDHTSTDTQYF
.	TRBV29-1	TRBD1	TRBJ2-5	TGCAGCGTTCCCGGCGGACGGAGGACAGGTGGAGGCCCCGTGGGGCAAGAGACCCAGTACTTC	CSVPGGRRTGGGPVGQETQYF
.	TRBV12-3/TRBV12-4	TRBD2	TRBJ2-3	TGTGCCAGCAGATGGACTAGCGGGGACGCAGATACGCAGTATTTT	CASRWTSGDADTQYF
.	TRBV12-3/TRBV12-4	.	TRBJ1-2	TGTGCCAGCTCCCACGGGACCGGCCCTGGGGGGTATGGCTACACCTTC	CASSHGTGPGGYGYTF
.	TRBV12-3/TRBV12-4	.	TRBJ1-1	TGTGCCAGCGCTGCAATAACTGAAGCTTTCTTT	CASAAITEAFF